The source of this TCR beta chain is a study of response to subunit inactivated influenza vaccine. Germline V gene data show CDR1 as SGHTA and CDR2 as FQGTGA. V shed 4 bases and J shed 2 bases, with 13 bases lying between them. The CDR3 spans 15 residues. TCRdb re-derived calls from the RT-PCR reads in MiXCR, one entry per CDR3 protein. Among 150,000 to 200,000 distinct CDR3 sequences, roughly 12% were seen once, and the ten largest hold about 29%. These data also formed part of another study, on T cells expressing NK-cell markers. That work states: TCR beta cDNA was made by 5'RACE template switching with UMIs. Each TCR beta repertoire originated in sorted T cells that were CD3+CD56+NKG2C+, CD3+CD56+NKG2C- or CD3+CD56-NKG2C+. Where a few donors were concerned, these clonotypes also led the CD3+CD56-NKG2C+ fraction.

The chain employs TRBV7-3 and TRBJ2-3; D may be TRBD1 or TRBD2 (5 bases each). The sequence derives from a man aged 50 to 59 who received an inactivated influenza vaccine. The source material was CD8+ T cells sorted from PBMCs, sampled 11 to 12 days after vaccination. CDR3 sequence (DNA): TGTGCCAGCAGCTCCACCGGGGCGCACACAGATACGCAGTATTTT. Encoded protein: CASSSTGAHTDTQYF.